This TCR beta chain was recorded in a study of cytomegalovirus exposure and HLA in healthy donors. A remark on this clone: Its antigen is as yet unknown.

The CDR3 covers 15 residues. Germline V lookup: CDR1 SGHNT, CDR2 YYREEE (reference sequence). V dropped 2 bases and J dropped 4; count of bases not matched to a gene: 6. Study-level findings and limits: Roughly uniform depth of sequencing across donors was assumed in presence/absence analyses. One cluster of highly shared sequence variants probably arose as a sequencing artifact.

The PCR contained 60 Vbeta and 13 Jbeta primers. Repertoires were generated with immunoSEQ multiplex PCR, while TCRdb's copy carries only in-frame clones and drops some. The table shows some 180,000 clones, with 73% occurring only once. The sample consisted of PBMCs. This receptor was obtained from a woman between 18 and 30 years old in good health and CMV-seropositive. The gene calls are TRBV5-4 and TRBJ2-1; 7 bases match TRBD2. Written as DNA, the CDR3 is TGTGCCAGCAGCTTAGCGGGACTTCAATACAATGAGCAGTTCTTC. Protein product: CASSLAGLQYNEQFF.